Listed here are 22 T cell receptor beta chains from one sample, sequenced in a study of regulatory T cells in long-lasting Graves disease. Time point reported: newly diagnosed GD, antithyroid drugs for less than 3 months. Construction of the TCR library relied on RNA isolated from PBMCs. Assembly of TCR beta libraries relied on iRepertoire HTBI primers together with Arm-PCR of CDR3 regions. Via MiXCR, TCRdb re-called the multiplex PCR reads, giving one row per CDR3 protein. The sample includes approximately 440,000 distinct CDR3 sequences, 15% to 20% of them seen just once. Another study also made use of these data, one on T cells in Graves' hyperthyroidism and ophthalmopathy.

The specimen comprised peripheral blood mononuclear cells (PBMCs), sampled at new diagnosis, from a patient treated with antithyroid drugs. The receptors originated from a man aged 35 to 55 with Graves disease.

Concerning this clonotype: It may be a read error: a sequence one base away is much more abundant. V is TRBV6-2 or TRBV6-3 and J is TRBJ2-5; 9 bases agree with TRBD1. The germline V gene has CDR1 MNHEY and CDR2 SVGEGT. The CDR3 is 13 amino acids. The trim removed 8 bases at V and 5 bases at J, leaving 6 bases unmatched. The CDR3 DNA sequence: TGTGCCAGCCGGGACAGGGCGATCGAGACCCAGTACTTC. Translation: CASRDRAIETQYF.

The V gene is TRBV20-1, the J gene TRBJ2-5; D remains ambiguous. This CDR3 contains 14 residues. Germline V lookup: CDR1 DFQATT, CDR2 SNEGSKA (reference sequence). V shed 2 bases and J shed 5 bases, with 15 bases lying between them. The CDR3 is CSARKVAASETQYF. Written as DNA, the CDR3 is TGCAGTGCTAGAAAGGTGGCGGCGTCTGAGACCCAGTACTTC.

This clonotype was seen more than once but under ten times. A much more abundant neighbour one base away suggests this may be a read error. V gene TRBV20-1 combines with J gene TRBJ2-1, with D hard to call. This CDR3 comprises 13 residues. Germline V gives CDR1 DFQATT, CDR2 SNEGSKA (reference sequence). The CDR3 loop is CSARSDSYDEQFF. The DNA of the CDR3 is TGCAGTGCTAGATCTGACTCCTACGATGAGCAGTTCTTC.

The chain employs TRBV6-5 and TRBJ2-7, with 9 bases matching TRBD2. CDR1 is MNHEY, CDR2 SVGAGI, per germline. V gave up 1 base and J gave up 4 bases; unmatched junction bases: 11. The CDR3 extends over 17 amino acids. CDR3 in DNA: TGTGCCAGCAGTTACTGGCCCCCGCGCGGGAGGGATTACGAGCAGTACTTC. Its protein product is CASSYWPPRGRDYEQYF.

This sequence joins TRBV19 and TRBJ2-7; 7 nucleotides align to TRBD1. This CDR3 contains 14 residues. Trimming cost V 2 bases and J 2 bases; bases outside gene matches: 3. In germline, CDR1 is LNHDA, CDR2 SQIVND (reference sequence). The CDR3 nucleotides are TGTGCCAGTAGTATACAGGGGGAAGCCTACGAGCAGTACTTC. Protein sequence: CASSIQGEAYEQYF.

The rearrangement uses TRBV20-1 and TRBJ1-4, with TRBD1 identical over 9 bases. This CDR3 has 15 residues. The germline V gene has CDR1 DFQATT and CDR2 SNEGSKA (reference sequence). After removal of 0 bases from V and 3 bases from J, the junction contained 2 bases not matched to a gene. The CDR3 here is CSARDRTGANEKLFF. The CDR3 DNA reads TGCAGTGCTAGAGATCGGACAGGGGCTAATGAAAAACTGTTTTTT.

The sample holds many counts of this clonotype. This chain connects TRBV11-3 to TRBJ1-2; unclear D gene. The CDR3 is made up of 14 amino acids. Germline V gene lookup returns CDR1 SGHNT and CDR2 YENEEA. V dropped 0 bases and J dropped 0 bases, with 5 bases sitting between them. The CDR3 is CASSLDGTNYGYTF. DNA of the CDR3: TGTGCCAGCAGCTTAGATGGGACTAACTATGGCTACACCTTC.

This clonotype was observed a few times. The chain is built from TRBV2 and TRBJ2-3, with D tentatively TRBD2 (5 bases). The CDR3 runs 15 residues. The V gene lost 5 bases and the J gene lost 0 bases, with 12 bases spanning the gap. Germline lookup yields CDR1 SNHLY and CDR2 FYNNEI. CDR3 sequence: CASSRPSPSTDTQYF. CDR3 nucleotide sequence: TGTGCCAGCAGTCGTCCTAGCCCTAGCACAGATACGCAGTATTTT.

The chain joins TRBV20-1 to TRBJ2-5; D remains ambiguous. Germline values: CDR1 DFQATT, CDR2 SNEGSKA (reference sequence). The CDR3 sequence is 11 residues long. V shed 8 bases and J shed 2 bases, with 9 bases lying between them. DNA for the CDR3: TGCAGTCTCCACTGGCAAGAGACCCAGTACTTC. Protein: CSLHWQETQYF.

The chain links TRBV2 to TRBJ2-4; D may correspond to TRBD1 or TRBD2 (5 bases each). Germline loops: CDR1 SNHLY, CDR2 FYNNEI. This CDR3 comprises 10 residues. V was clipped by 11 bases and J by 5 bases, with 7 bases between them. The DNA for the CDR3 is TGTGCCGGGGGAGAAAACATTCAGTACTTC. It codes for CAGGENIQYF.

As DNA, the CDR3 is TGTGCCAGCAGTTACTCGAGGAACGAGCAGTACTTC. Translation: CASSYSRNEQYF. The chain carries TRBV6-2 or TRBV6-3 and TRBJ2-7; D is unresolved. Trimming removed 0 bases at V and 5 bases at J, with 5 bases between. The germline V gene encodes CDR1 MNHEY and CDR2 SVGEGT. CDR3 length: 12 residues.

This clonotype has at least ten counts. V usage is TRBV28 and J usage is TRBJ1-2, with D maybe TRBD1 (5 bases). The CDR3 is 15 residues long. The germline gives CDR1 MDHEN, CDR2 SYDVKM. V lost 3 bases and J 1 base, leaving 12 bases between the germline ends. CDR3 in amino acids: CASSLGQTDNYGYTF. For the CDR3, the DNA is TGTGCCAGCAGTTTGGGCCAGACAGATAACTATGGCTACACCTTC.

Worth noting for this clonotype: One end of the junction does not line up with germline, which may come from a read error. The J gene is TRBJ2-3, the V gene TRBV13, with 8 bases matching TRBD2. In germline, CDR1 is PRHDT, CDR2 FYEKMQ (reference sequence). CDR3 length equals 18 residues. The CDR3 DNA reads TGTGCCAGCAGCGTAGGAGGAACTAGCGGAGGGTCCACAGATACGCAGTATTTT. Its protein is CASSVGGTSGGSTDTQYF. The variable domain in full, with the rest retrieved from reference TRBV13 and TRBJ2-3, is AAGVIQSPRHLIKEKRETATLKCYPIPRHDTVYWYQQGPGQDPQFLISFYEKMQSDKGSIPDRFSAQQFSDYHSELNMSSLELGDSALYFCASSVGGTSGGSTDTQYFGPGTRLTVL.

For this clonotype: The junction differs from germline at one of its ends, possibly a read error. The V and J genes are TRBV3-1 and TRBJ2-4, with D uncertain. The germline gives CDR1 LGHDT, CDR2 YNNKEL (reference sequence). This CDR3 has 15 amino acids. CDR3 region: CASSPSRVAENIQYF. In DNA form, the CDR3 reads TGTGCCAGCAGCCCTAGTCGGGTAGCCGAAAACATTCAGTACTTC.

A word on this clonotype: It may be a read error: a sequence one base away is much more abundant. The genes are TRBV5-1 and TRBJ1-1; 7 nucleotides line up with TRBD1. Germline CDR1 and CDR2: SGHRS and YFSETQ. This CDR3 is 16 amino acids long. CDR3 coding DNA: TGCGCCAGCAGCTTATTTTGGACAGGAAAGAACACTGAAGCTTCCTTT. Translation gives CASSLFWTGKNTEASF.

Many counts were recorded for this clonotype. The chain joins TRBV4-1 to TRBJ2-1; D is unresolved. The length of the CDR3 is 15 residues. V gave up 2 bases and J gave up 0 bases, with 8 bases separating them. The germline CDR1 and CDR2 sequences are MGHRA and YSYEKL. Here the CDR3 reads CASSQIGFSYNEQFF. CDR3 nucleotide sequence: TGCGCCAGCAGCCAAATCGGGTTCTCCTACAATGAGCAGTTCTTC.

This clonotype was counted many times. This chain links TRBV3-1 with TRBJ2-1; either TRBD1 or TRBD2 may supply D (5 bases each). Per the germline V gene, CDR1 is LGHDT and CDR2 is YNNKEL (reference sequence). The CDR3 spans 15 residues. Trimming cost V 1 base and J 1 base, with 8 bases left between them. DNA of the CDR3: TGTGCCAGCAGCCAAGTCGGGGCGTCCTACAATGAGCAGTTCTTC. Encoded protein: CASSQVGASYNEQFF.

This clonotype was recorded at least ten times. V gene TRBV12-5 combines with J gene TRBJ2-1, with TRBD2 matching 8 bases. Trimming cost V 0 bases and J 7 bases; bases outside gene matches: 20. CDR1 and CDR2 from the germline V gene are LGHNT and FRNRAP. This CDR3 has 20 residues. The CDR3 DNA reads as TGTGCTAGTGGTTTGGTACGAATTACTCGGGAGGGCCCTACGGGGAATGAGCAGTTCTTC. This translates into CASGLVRITREGPTGNEQFF. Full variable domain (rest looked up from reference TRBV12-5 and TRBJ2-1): DARVTQTPRHKVTEMGQEVTMRCQPILGHNTVFWYRQTMMQGLELLAYFRNRAPLDDSGMPKDRFSAEMPDATLATLKIQPSEPRDSAVYFCASGLVRITREGPTGNEQFFGPGTRLTVL.

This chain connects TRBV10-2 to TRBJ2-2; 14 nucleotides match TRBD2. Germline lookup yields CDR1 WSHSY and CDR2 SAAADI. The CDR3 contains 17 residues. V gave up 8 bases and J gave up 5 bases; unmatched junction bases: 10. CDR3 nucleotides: TGCGCCAGCTCCAGGAAGGGACTAGCGGGGGTTACCGGGGAGCTGTTTTTT. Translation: CASSRKGLAGVTGELFF.

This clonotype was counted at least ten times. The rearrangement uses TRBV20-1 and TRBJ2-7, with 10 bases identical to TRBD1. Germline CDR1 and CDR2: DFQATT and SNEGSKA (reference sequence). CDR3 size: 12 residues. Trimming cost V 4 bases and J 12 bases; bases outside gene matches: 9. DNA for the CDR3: TGCAGTGCTACGTCCCGGGACAGGGGACGGTACTTC. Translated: CSATSRDRGRYF.

Here the CDR3 reads CASSGSRGGEQFF. The CDR3 region has the DNA TGTGCCAGCAGTGGGTCTAGGGGGGGGGAGCAGTTCTTC. This chain uses TRBV27 with TRBJ2-1, with a possible D match to TRBD2 (7 bases). This CDR3 has 13 residues. Germline assignment: CDR1 MNHEY and CDR2 SMNVEV (reference sequence). V lost 5 bases, J lost 10 bases, and 15 bases lay in between.

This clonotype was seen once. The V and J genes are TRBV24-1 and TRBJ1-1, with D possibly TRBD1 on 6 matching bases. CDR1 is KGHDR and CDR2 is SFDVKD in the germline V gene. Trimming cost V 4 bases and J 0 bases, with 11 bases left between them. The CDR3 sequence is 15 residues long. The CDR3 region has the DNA TGTGCCACCAGTGACTCAACAGGGTTGAACACTGAAGCTTTCTTT. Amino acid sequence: CATSDSTGLNTEAFF.